This TCR beta chain stems from a study of blood T cell repertoires in COVID-19. Study information: Collection of acute and convalescent COVID-19 samples took place in the United States, Italy and Spain. Sources were T cells, B-cell-depleted T cells, or PBMCs; the material itself was cDNA or gDNA.

Trimming removed 4 bases from V and 3 bases from J, with 16 bases in between. This CDR3 comprises 15 residues. The germline CDR1 and CDR2 sequences are SGHRS and YFSETQ. How the authors handled the data: Reference gene primer amplification yielded estimated nucleated cell counts. The table came from immunoSEQ multiplex PCR; TCRdb's copy has only in-frame clones and leaves some out. For V, J and clone size, that table is used; D and trimming come from the DNA. Among under 250,000 clones listed, 84% were seen once. The chain is built from TRBV5-1 and TRBJ1-1; D might be TRBD1 (6 bases). Sequencing used peripheral blood. The receptor's source is a woman aged 45-60 years with active or convalescent COVID-19. CDR3 region: CASSPRTERYTEAFF. The CDR3 DNA reads as TGCGCCAGCAGCCCAAGGACAGAACGTTACACTGAAGCTTTCTTT.